Listed below are T cell receptor beta chains from one sample, sequenced in a study of cytomegalovirus exposure and HLA in healthy donors. Sequencing used immunoSEQ multiplex PCR; TCRdb keeps in-frame clones, though not all of them. The data show tens of thousands of clones, 70% seen once. Sequencing used PBMCs. The source is a woman aged 55-70 years in good health and CMV-seropositive. Each CDR3 is given with its conserved first and last residue. D genes are given only for firm matches. Rows give clone size only sometimes, using once, few, many, or a class for an expanded clone.

d_gene: TRBD1
j_gene: TRBJ1-1
v_gene: TRBV2
abundance: -
CDR3aa: CASGRQGPNTEAFF
CDR3nt: TGTGCCAGCGGCAGACAGGGACCGAACACTGAAGCTTTCTTT

d_gene: TRBD2
j_gene: TRBJ2-5
v_gene: TRBV11-3
abundance: -
CDR3aa: CASSLDSGTQETQYF
CDR3nt: TGTGCCAGCAGCTTAGATAGCGGGACCCAAGAGACCCAGTACTTC

d_gene: TRBD1
j_gene: TRBJ2-1
v_gene: TRBV5-6
abundance: -
CDR3aa: CASSLFRQGVWNEQFF
CDR3nt: TGTGCCAGCAGCCTTTTTAGACAGGGTGTGTGGAATGAGCAGTTCTTC

d_gene: -
j_gene: TRBJ1-1
v_gene: TRBV9
abundance: once
CDR3aa: CASSVVSMNTEAFF
CDR3nt: TGTGCCAGCAGCGTAGTGTCCATGAACACTGAAGCTTTCTTT

d_gene: -
j_gene: TRBJ2-3
v_gene: TRBV10-2
abundance: -
CDR3aa: CASRRAASTDTQYF
CDR3nt: TGCGCCAGCAGACGAGCTGCTAGCACAGATACGCAGTATTTT

d_gene: -
j_gene: TRBJ2-6
v_gene: TRBV12-2
abundance: -
CDR3aa: CASRGHREWANVLTF
CDR3nt: TGTGCAAGTCGCGGCCACAGGGAGTGGGCCAACGTCCTGACTTTC

d_gene: TRBD1
j_gene: TRBJ1-1
v_gene: TRBV28
abundance: -
CDR3aa: CASSFQPGTASEAFF
CDR3nt: TGTGCCAGCAGTTTCCAGCCCGGGACAGCCTCTGAAGCTTTCTTT

d_gene: -
j_gene: TRBJ1-4
v_gene: TRBV7-2
abundance: -
CDR3aa: CASSLAALEKLFF
CDR3nt: TGTGCCAGCAGCTTAGCCGCACTTGAAAAACTGTTTTTT

d_gene: TRBD1
j_gene: TRBJ2-1
v_gene: TRBV14
abundance: -
CDR3aa: CASSRQGQGNNEQFF
CDR3nt: TGTGCCAGCAGCCGCCAGGGACAGGGCAACAATGAGCAGTTCTTC

d_gene: TRBD2
j_gene: TRBJ2-5
v_gene: TRBV7-2
abundance: -
CDR3aa: CASGTSGGETQYF
CDR3nt: TGTGCCAGCGGGACTAGCGGGGGAGAGACCCAGTACTTC

d_gene: TRBD1
j_gene: TRBJ1-5
v_gene: TRBV6-1
abundance: few
CDR3aa: CASSVTGGNQPQHF
CDR3nt: TGTGCCAGCAGTGTGACAGGGGGCAATCAGCCCCAGCATTTT

d_gene: -
j_gene: TRBJ1-1
v_gene: TRBV27
abundance: -
CDR3aa: CASSGRQMRNTEAFF
CDR3nt: TGTGCCAGCAGTGGTCGACAGATGCGTAACACTGAAGCTTTCTTT

d_gene: -
j_gene: TRBJ1-2
v_gene: TRBV7-9
abundance: -
CDR3aa: CSSSLGAYGYTF
CDR3nt: TGTTCCAGCAGCTTAGGCGCCTATGGCTACACCTTC

d_gene: -
j_gene: TRBJ1-5
v_gene: TRBV6-1
abundance: -
CDR3aa: CASSETRTVINQSQHF
CDR3nt: TGTGCCAGCAGTGAAACGAGGACAGTTATTAATCAGTCCCAGCATTTT

d_gene: -
j_gene: TRBJ1-6
v_gene: TRBV19
abundance: -
CDR3aa: CASRSGGARNSPLHF
CDR3nt: TGTGCCAGTAGATCGGGAGGGGCGCGGAATTCACCCCTCCACTTT

d_gene: -
j_gene: TRBJ2-7
v_gene: TRBV6-1
abundance: -
CDR3aa: CASSEPGRGASYEQYF
CDR3nt: TGTGCCAGCAGTGAACCGGGACGGGGGGCCTCCTACGAGCAGTACTTC

d_gene: TRBD1
j_gene: TRBJ2-7
v_gene: TRBV10-3
abundance: few
CDR3aa: CAVGTGFSYEQYF
CDR3nt: TGTGCCGTCGGGACAGGGTTTTCCTACGAGCAGTACTTC

d_gene: TRBD1
j_gene: TRBJ1-1
v_gene: TRBV29-1
abundance: few
CDR3aa: CSAGQAGTEAFF
CDR3nt: TGCAGCGCCGGACAGGCGGGGACTGAAGCTTTCTTT

d_gene: -
j_gene: TRBJ2-3
v_gene: TRBV5-1
abundance: -
CDR3aa: CASSAYEDTQYF
CDR3nt: TGCGCCAGCAGCGCCTACGAGGATACGCAGTATTTT

d_gene: -
j_gene: TRBJ1-6
v_gene: TRBV6-1
abundance: -
CDR3aa: CASSADFNSPLHF
CDR3nt: TGTGCCAGCAGTGCGGACTTTAATTCACCCCTCCACTTT

d_gene: -
j_gene: TRBJ1-2
v_gene: TRBV20-1
abundance: -
CDR3aa: CSARSSEGYTF
CDR3nt: TGCAGTGCTAGGTCTTCGGAGGGCTACACCTTC

d_gene: -
j_gene: TRBJ1-2
v_gene: TRBV7-2
abundance: -
CDR3aa: CASSLDIKNYGYTF
CDR3nt: TGTGCCAGCAGCCTTGACATTAAAAACTATGGCTACACCTTC